The 14 T cell receptor beta chains listed next were all sequenced from one sample in a study of identical twins. Using its own MiXCR run on the 5' RACE reads, TCRdb lists one record per CDR3 protein. The data show about 250,000 distinct CDR3 sequences, with 6% to 8% seen just once and 5.4% held by the top ten. This same sample was also part of a study on yellow fever vaccine responses in identical twins.

The sample was CD8+ T cells sorted from blood. The origin of the receptors is a young woman in good health.

The rearrangement links TRBV5-5 to TRBJ2-1, with D uncertain. The CDR3 runs to 15 residues. CDR1 is SGHKS, CDR2 YYEKEE, per germline (reference sequence). Trimming cost V 0 bases and J 10 bases, with 17 bases left between them. The CDR3 DNA is TGTGCCAGCAGCTTGGCCCCCCCCACTGACGGGGAGCAGTTCTTC. As protein: CASSLAPPTDGEQFF.

This clonotype occurred a few times. The genes are TRBV3-1 and TRBJ2-2; TRBD2 matches 16 bases. The CDR3 length is 19 residues. Germline V CDR1 and CDR2: LGHDT, YNNKEL (reference sequence). With V trimmed by 6 bases and J by 6 bases, 13 bases remained unmatched. In DNA form, the CDR3 reads TGTGCCAGCAGGCGAGGGACTAGCGGGAGGGCCAAAGCTCCCGGGGAGCTGTTTTTT. Its protein product is CASRRGTSGRAKAPGELFF.

This clonotype was counted between two and nine times. The chain combines TRBV27 with TRBJ2-2; 12 positions agree with TRBD1. In germline, CDR1 is MNHEY, CDR2 SMNVEV (reference sequence). V lost 5 bases, J lost 6 bases, and 4 bases stayed unmatched. This CDR3 is built from 15 residues. CDR3 DNA: TGTGCCAGCAGTCCCGGGACAGGGGGCCCCGGGGAGCTGTTTTTT. This gives the protein CASSPGTGGPGELFF.

This clonotype came up a few times. The rearrangement joins TRBV15 to TRBJ2-1; 8 bases align to TRBD1. This CDR3 region has 15 residues. The ends lost 3 bases at V and 4 bases at J; junction bases unmatched: 5. CDR1 LNHNV and CDR2 YYDKDF come from the germline V gene (reference sequence). The CDR3 protein is CATSSETGAYNEQFF. CDR3 DNA sequence: TGTGCCACCAGCAGCGAGACAGGGGCTTACAATGAGCAGTTCTTC.

The rearrangement uses TRBV4-1 and TRBJ1-4; a weak D match, TRBD1 (6 bases). This CDR3 is built from 16 residues. The V end lost 4 bases, the J end lost 7 bases, and 19 bases lay between the germline ends. Germline-derived CDR1 and CDR2 are MGHRA and YSYEKL. CDR3 loop: CASSLRWPGDSEKLFF. DNA for the CDR3: TGCGCCAGCAGCCTGAGATGGCCAGGGGATAGTGAAAAACTGTTTTTT.

The chain joins TRBV7-9 to TRBJ1-2; 9 positions agree with TRBD1. The CDR3 runs to 15 residues. V shed 5 bases, J shed 0 bases, and the junction held 4 bases outside the gene matches. Germline-derived CDR1 and CDR2 are SEHNR and FQNEAQ (reference sequence). CDR3 in DNA: TGTGCCAGCAGCGGACAGGGGTGGGCTAACTATGGCTACACCTTC. It is translated as CASSGQGWANYGYTF. Full variable domain (remainder filled in from reference TRBV7-9 and TRBJ1-2): DTGVSQNPRHKITKRGQNVTFRCDPISEHNRLYWYRQTLGQGPEFLTYFQNEAQLEKSRLLSDRFSAERPKGSFSTLEIQRTEQGDSAMYLCASSGQGWANYGYTFGSGTRLTVV.

This clonotype was seen ten or more times. The chain combines TRBV12-3 or TRBV12-4 with TRBJ2-1; TRBD2 is a possible D gene (6 bases). V was pared by 6 bases and J by 1 base, with 7 bases between. The CDR3 is made up of 13 amino acids. CDR3 sequence (DNA): TGTGCCAGCAGCGGGACTTCCTACAATGAGCAGTTCTTC. This codes for CASSGTSYNEQFF.

This clonotype was seen ten or more times. CDR3 in DNA: TGTGCCAGCAGCGCCAGCGGTTTTAGCACAGATACGCAGTATTTT. Protein product: CASSASGFSTDTQYF. The chain combines TRBV9 with TRBJ2-3, with D perhaps matching TRBD2 (5 bases). Trimming left V 3 bases short and J 0 bases short, with 11 bases between. The germline V gene has CDR1 SGDLS and CDR2 YYNGEE. The CDR3 has 15 residues.

This clonotype came up a few times. The chain joins TRBV7-9 to TRBJ1-4, with D uncertain. CDR3 length: 15 amino acids. Between the trimmed V and J ends, which lost 4 bases and 8 bases, there was a span of 17 bases. Looked up from germline, CDR1 is SEHNR and CDR2 is FQNEAQ (reference sequence). The CDR3 DNA sequence: TGTGCCAGCAGCTCCCCGGGTCCAACACGGGAAAAACTGTTTTTT. It yields the protein CASSSPGPTREKLFF.

There are many counts of this clonotype. V is TRBV6-1 and J is TRBJ2-3, with a weak D call TRBD2 (6 bases). The V gene's germline CDR1 is MNHNS and CDR2 SASEGT. The CDR3 covers 14 residues. Trimming stripped 0 bases from V and 10 bases from J, with 14 bases between. This CDR3 reads CASSEAETGVSQYF. For the CDR3, the DNA is TGTGCCAGCAGTGAAGCGGAGACGGGAGTCTCGCAGTATTTT.

This clonotype was observed a handful of times. The chain employs TRBV21-1 and TRBJ2-7; TRBD1, the D gene given by the table, was not confirmed from the DNA. TRBV21-1 corresponds to a pseudogene. The CDR3 has 17 amino acids. In DNA, the CDR3 is TGTGCCAGCAGCAAAGAAGGGCAGGGGGCGGTTTTCGGCGAGCAGTACGTC. It yields the protein CASSKEGQGAVFGEQYV.

At least ten counts were recorded for this clonotype. The rearrangement joins TRBV29-1 to TRBJ1-1; D uncertain. Trimming removed 0 bases from V and 5 bases from J, with 16 bases in between. Germline V gene lookup returns CDR1 SQVTM and CDR2 ANQGSEA. The CDR3 consists of 15 residues. The CDR3 DNA reads TGCAGCGTTGAAGATAGGTCGCCCTTGGGGACTGAAGCTTTCTTT. Its translation: CSVEDRSPLGTEAFF. Combining the CDR3 with reference TRBV29-1 and TRBJ1-1 gives the whole variable domain SAVISQKPSRDICQRGTSLTIQCQVDSQVTMMFWYRQQPGQSLTLIATANQGSEATYESGFVIDKFPISRPNLTFSTLTVSNMSPEDSSIYLCSVEDRSPLGTEAFFGQGTRLTVV.

This clonotype has at least ten counts. The rearrangement uses TRBV11-2 and TRBJ2-2; D gene uncertain. The CDR3 runs to 15 residues. Trimming cost V 1 base and J 4 bases, with 10 bases left between them. The germline V gene has CDR1 SGHAT and CDR2 FQNNGV. CDR3 in amino acids: CASSLVPRVTGELFF. The DNA of the CDR3 is TGTGCCAGCAGCTTAGTACCAAGGGTCACCGGGGAGCTGTTTTTT.

At least ten counts were recorded for this clonotype. The rearrangement uses TRBV2 and TRBJ2-7, with D uncertain. Germline assignment: CDR1 SNHLY and CDR2 FYNNEI. Trimming removed 8 bases from V and 6 bases from J, with 8 bases in between. This CDR3 region has 10 residues. In nucleotides, the CDR3 is TGTGCCAGCTCGTGGGGCGAGCAGTACGTC. Translated, it gives CASSWGEQYV.